This entry describes one TCR beta chain. These data come from a study of blood T cell repertoires in COVID-19. Study as a whole: In each case, the material was cDNA or gDNA derived from T cells, B-cell-depleted T cells, or PBMCs.

Data came from immunoSEQ multiplex PCR; TCRdb stores just in-frame clones and leaves some out. Of 80,000 or so clones in the sample, more than 80% were seen once. After removal of 3 bases from V and 8 bases from J, the junction contained 6 bases not matched to a gene. Germline CDR1 is SEHNR and CDR2 is FQNEAQ (reference sequence). This CDR3 spans 13 amino acids. This sequence originates from a woman aged 55-70 years with acute or convalescent COVID-19. The chain recombines TRBV7-9 with TRBJ1-1; 7 positions match TRBD1. Sequencing used peripheral blood. This chain's CDR3 is CASSLNGDREAFF. The CDR3 DNA is TGTGCCAGCAGCTTGAATGGGGACAGAGAAGCTTTCTTT.